The 26 T cell receptor beta chains below come from one sample, sequenced in a study of blood T cell repertoires in COVID-19. Assay used: immunoSEQ multiplex PCR; TCRdb lists only in-frame clones, some missing. The table shows 110,000 to 150,000 clones, with about 70% occurring only once. The source material was peripheral blood. These receptors came from an elderly man with acute or convalescent COVID-19.

The rearrangement uses TRBV4-2 and TRBJ1-1; weak D call: TRBD1 (5 bases). The germline CDR1 and CDR2 sequences are LGHNA and YNFKEQ. V lost 0 bases, J lost 0 bases, and 8 bases lay in between. CDR3 size: 15 residues. The CDR3 DNA follows: TGTGCCAGCAGCCAAGATCGACAGATGAACACTGAAGCTTTCTTT. It is translated as CASSQDRQMNTEAFF.

This clone was recorded once. The chain couples TRBV5-1 to TRBJ1-6, with D unresolved. The CDR3 is 14 amino acids. The germline gives CDR1 SGHRS, CDR2 YFSETQ. Trimming cost V 3 bases and J 10 bases, with 14 bases left between them. DNA for the CDR3: TGCGCCAGCAGCTCTGGAGTGGCCGACTCACCCCTCCACTTT. It encodes CASSSGVADSPLHF.

V usage is TRBV28 and J usage is TRBJ1-2, with 7 bases fitting TRBD1. V shed 6 bases, J shed 6 bases, and the junction held 7 bases outside the gene matches. This CDR3 region has 13 residues. The V gene's germline CDR1 is MDHEN and CDR2 SYDVKM. CDR3 DNA: TGTGCCAGCAGGAACAGGGGCGGGGATGGCTACACCTTC. This codes for CASRNRGGDGYTF.

This clone occurred once. The chain links TRBV27 to TRBJ1-2, with D perhaps TRBD1 (6 bases). Trimming stripped 3 bases from V and 8 bases from J, with 13 bases between. Germline CDR1 is MNHEY and CDR2 is SMNVEV (reference sequence). The CDR3 loop spans 13 amino acids. DNA of the CDR3: TGTGCCAGCAGTTTTCCAGGGGCGACGGGCTACACCTTC. It yields the protein CASSFPGATGYTF.

The V and J genes are TRBV5-1 and TRBJ2-7, with 7 positions matching TRBD1. J lost 5 bases, V lost 2 bases, and 1 base had no gene match. Germline V lookup: CDR1 SGHRS, CDR2 YFSETQ. The CDR3 runs to 12 residues. Here the CDR3 reads CASSFDRDEQYF. The DNA of the CDR3 is TGCGCCAGCAGCTTCGACAGGGACGAGCAGTACTTC.

V gene TRBV5-4 combines with J gene TRBJ2-4; TRBD1 might be the D (6 bases). There are 16 residues in the CDR3. The ends were cut back, 4 bases at V and 1 base at J, with 15 bases in the middle. Germline CDR1 and CDR2: SGHNT and YYREEE (reference sequence). CDR3 amino acids: CASSPQGVGAKNIQYF. The CDR3, as DNA: TGTGCCAGCAGCCCACAGGGTGTAGGTGCCAAAAACATTCAGTACTTC. The whole variable domain, filled in from reference TRBV5-4 and TRBJ2-4, reads ETGVTQSPTHLIKTRGQQVTLRCSSQSGHNTVSWYQQALGQGPQFIFQYYREEENGRGNFPPRFSGLQFPNYSSELNVNALELDDSALYLCASSPQGVGAKNIQYFGAGTRLSVL.

The rearrangement joins TRBV27 to TRBJ1-6; D is uncertain. In germline, CDR1 is MNHEY, CDR2 SMNVEV (reference sequence). The CDR3 length is 12 residues. The ends were cut back, 4 bases at V and 11 bases at J, with 9 bases in the middle. The CDR3: CASSSSGTPLHF. The CDR3 region has the DNA TGTGCCAGCAGTTCAAGCGGGACACCCCTCCACTTT.

This clone appeared many times. The J gene is TRBJ2-7, the V gene TRBV28; 9 positions match TRBD1. Looked up from germline, CDR1 is MDHEN and CDR2 is SYDVKM. V dropped 5 bases and J dropped 2; count of bases not matched to a gene: 7. The CDR3 length is 15 residues. CDR3 region: CASSNSGTGTYEQYF. Written as DNA, the CDR3 is TGTGCCAGCAGTAACTCCGGGACAGGGACCTACGAGCAGTACTTC.

This clone was detected only a few times. The chain carries TRBV12-3 or TRBV12-4 and TRBJ1-2; 8 bases are shared with TRBD1. This CDR3 comprises 13 residues. The V gene end was trimmed by 5 bases and the J gene end by 6 bases; junction bases not matched to a gene: 5. CDR3 bases: TGTGCCAGCAGTCCGACAGGGGTAGATGGCTACACCTTC. The encoded protein is CASSPTGVDGYTF.

V gene TRBV28 combines with J gene TRBJ1-2, with TRBD1 as a possible D gene (5 bases). V lost 3 bases and J lost 2, with 13 bases in between. This CDR3 contains 15 residues. Germline V CDR1 and CDR2: MDHEN, SYDVKM. The CDR3 bases are TGTGCCAGCAGTTTCCCCTCGACAGTGAACTATGGCTACACCTTC. Translation: CASSFPSTVNYGYTF.

The chain is built from TRBV30 and TRBJ1-5; weak D call: TRBD1 (6 bases). V dropped 3 bases and J dropped 3 bases, with 9 bases sitting between them. From germline, CDR1 is GTSNPN and CDR2 SVGIG (reference sequence). There are 13 residues in the CDR3. CDR3: CAWRTGFNQPQHF. The CDR3 DNA reads as TGTGCCTGGAGGACAGGCTTCAATCAGCCCCAGCATTTT.

The V call is TRBV6-2 or TRBV6-3, the J call TRBJ2-3, with D possibly TRBD2 on 6 matching bases. This CDR3 is built from 16 residues. The V and J ends lost 7 bases and 0 bases respectively, with 17 bases between them. CDR1 is MNHEY, CDR2 SVGEGT, per germline. CDR3 residues: CASTPAWGTSTDTQYF. CDR3 nucleotides: TGTGCCAGCACCCCGGCCTGGGGGACTAGCACAGATACGCAGTATTTT.

The chain has TRBV12-3 or TRBV12-4 and TRBJ2-1, with TRBD1 identical over 7 bases. Trimming removed 5 bases from V and 9 bases from J; junction bases left unmatched: 7. The CDR3 sequence is 13 residues long. CDR3 in amino acids: CASSQGQALEQFF. DNA for the CDR3: TGTGCCAGCAGTCAAGGACAGGCCCTTGAGCAGTTCTTC.

The rearrangement joins TRBV5-1 to TRBJ1-2, with TRBD1 matching over 7 bases. The J segment lost 5 bases and the V segment lost 1 base, leaving 5 bases of the junction unmatched. The CDR3 length is 14 residues. Germline V gives CDR1 SGHRS, CDR2 YFSETQ. CDR3 coding DNA: TGCGCCAGCAGCTTGAAGCAGGGGGTGTATGGCTACACCTTC. Its protein is CASSLKQGVYGYTF.

The V gene is TRBV5-4, the J gene TRBJ1-3; weak D call: TRBD1 (6 bases). The V end was cut by 4 bases, the J end by 2 bases, with 13 bases between. Germline V gene lookup returns CDR1 SGHNT and CDR2 YYREEE (reference sequence). The CDR3 is made up of 15 amino acids. For the CDR3, the DNA is TGTGCCAGCAGCCCGCCGGGGGGGCCTGGAAACACCATATATTTT. It yields the protein CASSPPGGPGNTIYF.

CDR3: CASSLSDRGRGNEKLFF. Here the CDR3 DNA reads TGCGCCAGCAGCTTATCAGACAGGGGGCGCGGAAATGAAAAACTGTTTTTT. The chain employs TRBV5-1 and TRBJ1-4; 10 positions match TRBD1. The CDR3 is 17 amino acids. V was clipped by 2 bases and J by 5 bases; unmatched bases: 9. The germline gives CDR1 SGHRS, CDR2 YFSETQ. The full variable domain, rest sourced from reference TRBV5-1 and TRBJ1-4, is KAGVTQTPRYLIKTRGQQVTLSCSPISGHRSVSWYQQTPGQGLQFLFEYFSETQRNKGNFPGRFSGRQFSNSRSEMNVSTLELGDSALYLCASSLSDRGRGNEKLFFGSGTQLSVL.

This chain links TRBV7-9 with TRBJ2-7, with 8 bases identical to TRBD2. V lost 0 bases to trimming and J lost 2 bases; unmatched junction nucleotides: 6. The germline V gene encodes CDR1 SEHNR and CDR2 FQNEAQ (reference sequence). The CDR3 sequence is 16 residues long. Here the CDR3 DNA reads TGTGCCAGCAGCTTAGCAGTTGGGACTAGAGCCTACGAGCAGTACTTC. This translates into CASSLAVGTRAYEQYF. Variable domain in full (rest from reference TRBV7-9 and TRBJ2-7): DTGVSQNPRHKITKRGQNVTFRCDPISEHNRLYWYRQTLGQGPEFLTYFQNEAQLEKSRLLSDRFSAERPKGSFSTLEIQRTEQGDSAMYLCASSLAVGTRAYEQYFGPGTRLTVT.

This chain uses TRBV14 with TRBJ2-2, with 8 bases lining up with TRBD2. Germline V gives CDR1 SGHDN, CDR2 FVKESK. There are 20 residues in the CDR3. The trim removed 0 bases at V and 1 base at J, leaving 13 bases unmatched. For the CDR3, the DNA is TGTGCCAGCAGCCAAGATCTATCTTGGCGGCTAGCGGGGAACACCGGGGAGCTGTTTTTT. It encodes CASSQDLSWRLAGNTGELFF. The full variable domain, in which reference TRBV14 and TRBJ2-2 provide the parts outside the CDR3, is EAGVTQFPSHSVIEKGQTVTLRCDPISGHDNLYWYRRVMGKEIKFLLHFVKESKQDESGMPNNRFLAERTGGTYSTLKVQPAELEDSGVYFCASSQDLSWRLAGNTGELFFGEGSRLTVL.

The gene calls are TRBV5-4 and TRBJ2-5; D perhaps matches TRBD1 (6 bases). V lost 4 bases and J 4 bases, leaving 17 bases between the germline ends. The CDR3 contains 15 residues. The germline gives CDR1 SGHNT, CDR2 YYREEE (reference sequence). CDR3 protein: CASSTPGAPRETQYF. The CDR3 region has the DNA TGTGCCAGCAGCACCCCAGGGGCCCCCCGAGAGACCCAGTACTTC. Based on the CDR3 plus reference TRBV5-4 and TRBJ2-5, the full variable domain is ETGVTQSPTHLIKTRGQQVTLRCSSQSGHNTVSWYQQALGQGPQFIFQYYREEENGRGNFPPRFSGLQFPNYSSELNVNALELDDSALYLCASSTPGAPRETQYFGPGTRLLVL.

The J gene is TRBJ2-3, the V gene TRBV5-1, with 14 bases aligning to TRBD2. V shed 0 bases, J shed 5 bases, and the junction held 5 bases outside the gene matches. This CDR3 is 17 amino acids long. CDR1 and CDR2 (germline): SGHRS, YFSETQ. The CDR3: CASSLGGTSGGKDTQYF. DNA for the CDR3: TGCGCCAGCAGCTTGGGAGGGACTAGCGGGGGTAAAGATACGCAGTATTTT.

This chain joins TRBV21-1 and TRBJ2-2; TRBD2, the table's D call, lacks a check against the DNA. TRBV21-1 constitutes a pseudogene. The CDR3 is made up of 14 amino acids. Written as DNA, the CDR3 is TGTGCCAGCAAGGGGGGGCTTGGTACCGGGGAGCTGTTTTTT. It specifies CASKGGLGTGELFF.

This clone was recorded once. The V gene is TRBV28, the J gene TRBJ2-2; 13 bases align to TRBD2. Trimming removed 0 bases from V and 6 bases from J; junction bases left unmatched: 10. There are 19 residues in the CDR3. Germline V CDR1 and CDR2: MDHEN, SYDVKM. CDR3 coding DNA: TGTGCCAGCAGTTTATGGGACCCGACTAGCGGGGGGATAGCCGGGGAGCTGTTTTTT. This translates into CASSLWDPTSGGIAGELFF. Full variable domain (rest looked up from reference TRBV28 and TRBJ2-2): DVKVTQSSRYLVKRTGEKVFLECVQDMDHENMFWYRQDPGLGLRLIYFSYDVKMKEKGDIPEGYSVSREKKERFSLILESASTNQTSMYLCASSLWDPTSGGIAGELFFGEGSRLTVL.

The V gene is TRBV9, the J gene TRBJ2-7, with 9 bases matching TRBD1. CDR3 size: 13 residues. Germline values: CDR1 SGDLS, CDR2 YYNGEE. With V trimmed by 0 bases and J by 7 bases, 2 bases remained unmatched. CDR3 sequence reads: CASSVEGQGEQYF. CDR3 in DNA: TGTGCCAGCAGCGTAGAGGGACAGGGTGAGCAGTACTTC.

The J gene is TRBJ1-5, the V gene TRBV7-8; D might be TRBD1 (6 bases). Germline CDR1 SGHVS, CDR2 FQNEAQ. This CDR3 comprises 15 residues. V was clipped by 7 bases and J by 6 bases, with 19 bases between them. The CDR3 spells CASTRRAGEGQPQHF. For the CDR3, the DNA is TGTGCCAGCACCAGGCGGGCAGGGGAAGGTCAGCCCCAGCATTTT.

This rearrangement joins TRBV5-8 to TRBJ2-7; D possibly corresponds to TRBD2 (6 bases). The V and J ends lost 0 bases and 3 bases respectively, with 16 bases between them. The germline gives CDR1 SGHTS, CDR2 YDEGEE. The CDR3 is made up of 16 amino acids. CDR3 region: CASSLGDLRGGYEQYF. The CDR3 nucleotides are TGTGCCAGCAGCTTGGGGGACTTGAGGGGAGGCTACGAGCAGTACTTC.

This sequence joins TRBV20-1 and TRBJ2-5; D perhaps matches TRBD1 (6 bases). The CDR3 is 13 residues long. From germline, CDR1 is DFQATT and CDR2 SNEGSKA (reference sequence). The V end lost 3 bases, the J end lost 2 bases, and 10 bases lay between the germline ends. The CDR3 coding sequence is TGCAGTGCTAGTCCGGGGACACAAGAGACCCAGTACTTC. It specifies CSASPGTQETQYF.